This TCR beta chain was profiled in a study of shared clonotypes between healthy human individuals. This CDR3 is 14 amino acids long. V lost 7 bases, J lost 4 bases, and 8 bases stayed unmatched. In germline, CDR1 is ENHRY, CDR2 SYGVKD. Only in-frame clones appear in the TCRdb table, and some are missing; sequencing was by immunoSEQ multiplex PCR. The profile covers 2 million to 2.5 million clones, with 90% to 97% appearing a single time and less than 0.15% taken by the ten largest. The receptor was derived from a young man in good health. The sequenced material came from naive CD4+ T cells sorted from blood. Specified subset: CD45RA+ positively selected. The V gene is TRBV10-3, the J gene TRBJ2-3, with 7 positions matching TRBD2. The CDR3 reads CAITSGQSADTQYF. The CDR3, as DNA: TGTGCCATCACTAGCGGCCAGAGCGCAGATACGCAGTATTTT.